This TCR beta chain was identified in a study of identical twins. Study findings and constraints: Less excess twin sharing appeared in beta out-of-frame sequences. Insertions were fewer in abundant cord blood beta clonotypes, whereas memory repertoires showed none of this pattern. Its conclusions, products of cross-sectional statistical analysis, did not come from following the same donors.

TCRdb processed the 5' RACE reads anew with MiXCR; each CDR3 protein has one entry. The sample holds some 300,000 distinct CDR3 sequences, around an eighth seen once. Germline V lookup: CDR1 ENHRY, CDR2 SYGVKD. This CDR3 spans 14 amino acids. Losses at the gene ends were 0 bases for V and 8 bases for J; bases not matched to a gene: 5. With respect to this clonotype: Its target is unknown.

No donor was unhealthy or non-Caucasian. The data also belong to a second study, concerning yellow fever vaccine responses in identical twins.

Sequenced input: CD8+ T cells sorted from blood. The chain is built from TRBV10-3 and TRBJ1-2; TRBD1 agrees at 8 bases. The origin of this receptor is a young woman in good health. The CDR3 loop reads CAISESDRAQGYTF. Written as DNA, the CDR3 is TGTGCCATCAGTGAGTCGGACAGGGCGCAAGGCTACACCTTC.